The 23 T cell receptor beta chains in this list originate from one sample, sequenced in a study of vaccination and CD4 T cells after COVID-19. These receptors are not linked to any known antigen. Cultured CD4+ T cell DNA was sequenced using the Oncomine TCR Beta short-read assay. TCRdb called the PCR reads again in MiXCR, with one record for every CDR3 protein. The sample lists roughly 16,000 distinct CDR3 sequences, roughly 69% occurring once. The treatment denotes: roughly ten-day PBMC culture with coronavirus spike peptide pools or control peptides (ViraFEST assay). Sequencing was carried out using CD4+ T cells from blood, cultured in vitro. Receptors were obtained from a human donor who had recovered from COVID-19.

The V gene is TRBV28, the J gene TRBJ1-1, with D perhaps TRBD1 (6 bases). V was cut by 0 bases and J by 4 bases, with 15 bases left in between. Looked up from germline, CDR1 is MDHEN and CDR2 is SYDVKM. The CDR3 sequence is 16 residues long. The CDR3 DNA follows: TGTGCCAGCAGTTTATGGGGGGGCCCACAGGGCACTGAAGCTTTCTTT. Its protein is CASSLWGGPQGTEAFF.

This chain joins TRBV19 and TRBJ2-3; D is perhaps TRBD2 (7 bases). The CDR3 covers 16 residues. Trimming stripped 6 bases from V and 2 bases from J, with 18 bases between. Germline CDR1 reads LNHDA; CDR2 reads SQIVND (reference sequence). DNA for the CDR3: TGTGCCAGTAGAGGGTGGCGGGGGCGGGACACAGATACGCAGTATTTT. This encodes CASRGWRGRDTDTQYF.

For the CDR3, the DNA is TGTGCCAGCAGCATGGACAGGGGACTCAATCAGCCCCAGCATTTT. It translates to CASSMDRGLNQPQHF. The chain employs TRBV7-2 and TRBJ1-5, with 9 bases that match TRBD1. This CDR3 spans 15 amino acids. J lost 3 bases, V lost 5 bases, and 5 bases had no gene match. Germline V gene lookup returns CDR1 SGHTA and CDR2 FQGNSA. Full variable domain (remainder filled in from reference TRBV7-2 and TRBJ1-5): GAGVSQSPSNKVTEKGKDVELRCDPISGHTALYWYRQSLGQGLEFLIYFQGNSAPDKSGLPSDRFSAERTGGSVSTLTIQRTQQEDSAVYLCASSMDRGLNQPQHFGDGTRLSIL.

The genes are TRBV7-9 and TRBJ2-5; 7 bases line up with TRBD2. V lost 1 base and J lost 5; bases outside the gene matches: 4. The CDR3 extends over 14 amino acids. Germline lookup yields CDR1 SEHNR and CDR2 FQNEAQ (reference sequence). CDR3 coding DNA: TGTGCCAGCAGCTTAGGTCGGGGAGGGGAGACCCAGTACTTC. This encodes CASSLGRGGETQYF.

The V and J genes are TRBV5-5 and TRBJ1-1; a possible D gene is TRBD1 (5 bases). V gave up 0 bases and J gave up 11 bases, with 11 bases separating them. The CDR3 contains 12 residues. Germline CDR1 SGHKS, CDR2 YYEKEE (reference sequence). The CDR3 here is CASSLAGLVAFF. The CDR3 DNA sequence: TGTGCCAGCAGCTTGGCGGGGCTGGTGGCTTTCTTT.

This clonotype was counted between two and nine times. The chain joins TRBV6-1 to TRBJ1-6; D remains ambiguous. Germline values: CDR1 MNHNS, CDR2 SASEGT. The CDR3 has 15 amino acids. Trimming shortened V by 3 bases and J by 7 bases, and 13 bases separated the two germline ends. CDR3 amino acids: CASSDVGRINSPLHF. The CDR3 DNA sequence: TGTGCCAGCAGTGATGTTGGGCGGATAAATTCACCCCTCCACTTT.

This chain joins TRBV6-1 and TRBJ1-6; TRBD1 aligns across 10 bases. Germline CDR1 MNHNS, CDR2 SASEGT. The CDR3 is 16 amino acids. V lost 7 bases to trimming and J lost 4 bases; unmatched junction nucleotides: 7. The CDR3: CASITGTGDYNSPLHF. Here the CDR3 DNA reads TGTGCCAGCATCACCGGGACAGGGGATTATAATTCACCCCTCCACTTT.

The rearrangement links TRBV27 to TRBJ2-6, with a weak D call TRBD1 (6 bases). Trimming took 9 bases from V and 1 from J, leaving 16 bases between them. Germline V CDR1 and CDR2: MNHEY, SMNVEV (reference sequence). This CDR3 is built from 16 residues. CDR3 bases: TGTGCCAGTTCCCAGGGGACCCAATCTGGGGCCAACGTCCTGACTTTC. Its protein product is CASSQGTQSGANVLTF.

The V call is TRBV20-1, the J call TRBJ1-2; TRBD1 is a possible D gene (6 bases). The CDR3 runs to 15 residues. V lost 5 bases to trimming and J lost 1 base, with 17 bases between them. The germline gives CDR1 DFQATT, CDR2 SNEGSKA (reference sequence). The CDR3 DNA is TGCAGTGCTCCACAAGACAGGAAGTATAACTATGGCTACACCTTC. Translating it yields CSAPQDRKYNYGYTF.

This rearrangement joins TRBV19 to TRBJ1-2; tentative D call: TRBD1 (6 bases). The length of the CDR3 is 14 residues. Looked up from germline, CDR1 is LNHDA and CDR2 is SQIVND (reference sequence). V was trimmed by 9 bases and J by 5 bases, leaving 19 bases between them. In nucleotides, the CDR3 is TGTGCCAGCGAGGACGGGGGGCCAGGGTATGGCTACACCTTC. As protein: CASEDGGPGYGYTF.

Notes on this clonotype: One end of the junction is discordant with germline, which a read error may explain. The V call is TRBV6-1, the J call TRBJ2-7, with 10 bases lining up with TRBD2. The germline CDR1 and CDR2 sequences are MNHNS and SASEGT. This CDR3 has 14 amino acids. This chain's CDR3 is CASREGLAAYEQYF. CDR3 DNA sequence: TGTGCCAGCAGGGAAGGACTAGCGGCATACGAGCAGTACTTC.

This clonotype was observed a few times. This chain uses TRBV20-1 with TRBJ1-2, with D uncertain. This CDR3 is built from 12 residues. Trimming removed 3 bases at V and 4 bases at J, with 9 bases between. CDR1 and CDR2 (germline): DFQATT, SNEGSKA (reference sequence). CDR3 DNA: TGCAGTGCTAGCGAGGGTGGCTATGGCTACACCTTC. Translation: CSASEGGYGYTF.

The V and J genes are TRBV20-1 and TRBJ2-3, with 11 bases fitting TRBD2. This CDR3 comprises 23 residues. Trimming took 0 bases from V and 0 from J; bases not matched to a gene: 23. Germline CDR1 is DFQATT and CDR2 is SNEGSKA (reference sequence). CDR3 sequence (DNA): TGCAGTGCTAGAGAGTGGCCCTCGTCACTAGCGGGAGTTTTCCTCCGGAGCACAGATACGCAGTATTTT. It is translated as CSAREWPSSLAGVFLRSTDTQYF.

V is TRBV28 and J is TRBJ2-7, with 9 bases fitting TRBD1. With V trimmed by 8 bases and J by 3 bases, 8 bases remained unmatched. This CDR3 is 14 amino acids long. CDR1 is MDHEN and CDR2 is SYDVKM in the germline V gene. Here the CDR3 DNA reads TGTGCCAGCGGAACGGGGACAGGGTACTACGAGCAGTACTTC. It encodes CASGTGTGYYEQYF.

The table lists this clonotype with a count of one. A read error may account for a junction end that differs from germline. The chain employs TRBV28 and TRBJ2-7, with D perhaps matching TRBD2 (5 bases). Germline assignment: CDR1 MDHEN and CDR2 SYDVKM. This CDR3 is built from 13 residues. The CDR3 loop is CASRPGSSYERYF. The CDR3 DNA reads TGTGCCAGCAGGCCGGGAAGCTCCTACGAGCGGTACTTC. Variable domain in full (rest from reference TRBV28 and TRBJ2-7): DVKVTQSSRYLVKRTGEKVFLECVQDMDHENMFWYRQDPGLGLRLIYFSYDVKMKEKGDIPEGYSVSREKKERFSLILESASTNQTSMYLCASRPGSSYERYFGPGTRLTVT.

The chain recombines TRBV27 with TRBJ2-2, with 7 bases fitting TRBD2. The CDR3 consists of 15 residues. Germline lookup yields CDR1 MNHEY and CDR2 SMNVEV (reference sequence). The ends lost 6 bases at V and 2 bases at J; junction bases unmatched: 6. The CDR3 spells CASSRTSDNTGELFF. CDR3 in DNA: TGTGCCAGCAGCCGGACTAGTGATAACACCGGGGAGCTGTTTTTT.

In its sample, this clonotype was seen once. V and J are TRBV14 and TRBJ1-2, with D hard to call. V was cut by 4 bases and J by 4 bases, with 7 bases left in between. The CDR3 loop spans 12 amino acids. Germline loops: CDR1 SGHDN, CDR2 FVKESK. CDR3 nucleotides: TGTGCCAGCAGCCGGAACAGCTATGGCTACACCTTC. It is translated as CASSRNSYGYTF.

The chain uses TRBV6-1 and TRBJ1-1, with 8 bases fitting TRBD1. Germline V gives CDR1 MNHNS, CDR2 SASEGT. There are 13 residues in the CDR3. The V and J ends lost 5 bases and 4 bases, in that order; junction bases with no gene match: 3. The CDR3 coding sequence is TGTGCCAGCAGTCGGACAGGGTTCACTGAAGCTTTCTTT. Translation: CASSRTGFTEAFF.

The V and J genes are TRBV19 and TRBJ2-7; D is perhaps TRBD1 (6 bases). Germline-derived CDR1 and CDR2 are LNHDA and SQIVND (reference sequence). With 4 bases removed from V and 5 bases from J, the gap between germline ends came to 18 bases. The CDR3 sequence is 15 residues long. CDR3 sequence: CASSTPGQGKDEQYF. In DNA, the CDR3 is TGTGCCAGTAGTACCCCTGGGCAGGGGAAGGACGAGCAGTACTTC.

V is TRBV6-1 and J is TRBJ2-1; D possibly corresponds to TRBD2 (7 bases). Germline V CDR1 and CDR2: MNHNS, SASEGT. Trimming removed 3 bases from V and 8 bases from J, with 8 bases in between. The CDR3 totals 12 residues. Here the CDR3 reads CASSDGGHEQFF. Written as DNA, the CDR3 is TGTGCCAGCAGTGACGGGGGGCATGAGCAGTTCTTC.

Only a few counts were recorded for this clonotype. This chain links TRBV5-1 with TRBJ1-6; 8 bases agree with TRBD1. Germline V CDR1 and CDR2: SGHRS, YFSETQ. The CDR3 totals 16 residues. Trimming at V came to 4 bases and at J to 7 bases, leaving 10 bases not matched to a gene. The CDR3, as DNA: TGCGCCAGCAGCGACGGACAGGGTGGAGTAAATTCACCCCTCCACTTT. It encodes CASSDGQGGVNSPLHF. The full variable domain, its missing parts supplied by reference TRBV5-1 and TRBJ1-6, is KAGVTQTPRYLIKTRGQQVTLSCSPISGHRSVSWYQQTPGQGLQFLFEYFSETQRNKGNFPGRFSGRQFSNSRSEMNVSTLELGDSALYLCASSDGQGGVNSPLHFGNGTRLTVT.

In this sample, this clonotype turned up a few times. The gene calls are TRBV20-1 and TRBJ1-6; D is unclear. CDR1 DFQATT and CDR2 SNEGSKA come from the germline V gene (reference sequence). The CDR3 runs to 14 residues. Trimming removed 1 base from V and 0 bases from J, with 4 bases in between. The CDR3 is CSARASSYNSPLHF. In nucleotides, the CDR3 is TGCAGTGCTAGAGCAAGCTCCTATAATTCACCCCTCCACTTT.

The chain carries TRBV2 and TRBJ1-1, with D tentatively TRBD1 (5 bases). Germline V gene data show CDR1 as SNHLY and CDR2 as FYNNEI. This CDR3 is 14 amino acids long. Trimming took off 1 base at V and 4 bases at J, with 10 bases between the two ends. This chain's CDR3 is CASSEVIGVTEAFF. The CDR3 nucleotides are TGTGCCAGCAGTGAAGTGATAGGGGTCACTGAAGCTTTCTTT.